Listed here are 12 T cell receptor beta chains from one sample, sequenced in a study of T cells of healthy individuals. One entry per CDR3 protein, called by TCRdb with MiXCR from the 5' RACE reads. The table shows tens of thousands of distinct CDR3 sequences, with roughly 14% occurring only once. These receptor sequences come from a human donor in good health.

In its sample, this clonotype was seen a few times. The gene calls are TRBV5-6 and TRBJ2-4; D gene unclear. CDR1 SGHDT and CDR2 YYEEEE come from the germline V gene. The V gene lost 0 bases and the J gene lost 14 bases, with 15 bases spanning the gap. The CDR3 is 13 residues long. The CDR3 DNA sequence: TGTGCCAGCAGCTTGGGAAGGGCTCCAGGAGAGTACTTC. This gives the protein CASSLGRAPGEYF.

The chain joins TRBV5-1 to TRBJ2-7, with 7 bases aligning to TRBD1. The CDR3 length is 14 residues. Trimming took 4 bases from V and 6 from J; bases not matched to a gene: 10. Looked up from germline, CDR1 is SGHRS and CDR2 is YFSETQ. DNA of the CDR3: TGCGCCAGCAGCGAACAGGGGAACAAAGGCGAGCAGTACTTC. Translation gives CASSEQGNKGEQYF.

The table lists this clonotype with many counts. The chain is built from TRBV20-1 and TRBJ2-7, with 7 bases fitting TRBD2. This CDR3 contains 14 residues. CDR1 is DFQATT, CDR2 SNEGSKA, per germline (reference sequence). Trimming took 3 bases from V and 1 from J; bases not matched to a gene: 6. DNA of the CDR3: TGCAGTGCTAGGGTACCGGGGGGATCCTACGAGCAGTACTTC. Translated: CSARVPGGSYEQYF.

This clonotype was counted at least ten times. The chain carries TRBV6-6 and TRBJ2-1; D gene ambiguous. Germline V gene lookup returns CDR1 MNHNY and CDR2 SVGAGI (reference sequence). The V end lost 7 bases, the J end lost 10 bases, and 8 bases lay between the germline ends. The CDR3 length is 10 residues. The DNA of the CDR3 is TGTGCCAGCAATTTTCCCGAGCAGTTCTTC. Its protein product is CASNFPEQFF.

The rearrangement joins TRBV7-3 to TRBJ2-7; 7 nucleotides line up with TRBD2. The germline V gene encodes CDR1 SGHTA and CDR2 FQGTGA. V lost 5 bases and J lost 7; bases outside the gene matches: 14. The CDR3 has 15 amino acids. The CDR3 sequence: CASSLFSGGSGEQYF. CDR3 nucleotides: TGTGCCAGCAGCCTCTTCTCGGGAGGCTCGGGGGAGCAGTACTTC.

The chain's CDR3 is CASSQEGLAGGRETQYF. The DNA for the CDR3 is TGCGCCAGCAGCCAAGAGGGGCTAGCGGGAGGAAGAGAGACCCAGTACTTC. The chain uses TRBV4-1 and TRBJ2-5; 11 bases match TRBD2. With V trimmed by 0 bases and J by 4 bases, 7 bases remained unmatched. Per germline, CDR1 MGHRA and CDR2 YSYEKL. CDR3 size: 17 residues.

This clonotype was seen a few times. The gene calls are TRBV6-6 and TRBJ2-5; D perhaps matches TRBD1 (6 bases). CDR1 is MNHNY, CDR2 SVGAGI, per germline (reference sequence). The CDR3 is made up of 13 amino acids. Trimming pared 5 bases from V and 3 bases from J, leaving 10 bases between. Written as DNA, the CDR3 is TGTGCCAGCAGTCTCAACAGGGAAGAGACCCAGTACTTC. Translation: CASSLNREETQYF.

This chain joins TRBV29-1 and TRBJ2-1; 9 bases are a match to TRBD2. Trimming removed 5 bases from V and 8 bases from J; junction bases left unmatched: 7. The V gene's germline CDR1 is SQVTM and CDR2 ANQGSEA. The CDR3 runs to 13 residues. CDR3 region: CSVRGGAIDEQFF. CDR3 nucleotide sequence: TGCAGCGTTCGCGGGGGGGCCATCGATGAGCAGTTCTTC.

The chain links TRBV5-4 to TRBJ2-3; 7 nucleotides agree with TRBD1. Germline V gene lookup returns CDR1 SGHNT and CDR2 YYREEE (reference sequence). The V and J ends lost 4 bases and 4 bases, in that order; junction bases with no gene match: 6. The CDR3 is 14 residues long. DNA of the CDR3: TGTGCCAGCAGCCGCGCCGACAGGGCAGATACGCAGTATTTT. Protein sequence: CASSRADRADTQYF.

This clonotype was seen many times. V gene TRBV18 combines with J gene TRBJ2-3, with D hard to call. CDR1 is KGHSH, CDR2 LQKENI, per germline. Trimming took off 0 bases at V and 2 bases at J, with 3 bases between the two ends. The CDR3 spans 13 residues. The CDR3 DNA reads TGTGCCAGCTCACCACCAACCACAGATACGCAGTATTTT. Its translation is CASSPPTTDTQYF.

This clonotype was found many times. V gene TRBV15 combines with J gene TRBJ1-6; D remains ambiguous. The V and J ends lost 3 bases and 7 bases respectively, with 4 bases between them. Germline values: CDR1 LNHNV, CDR2 YYDKDF (reference sequence). The CDR3 totals 12 residues. CDR3 in DNA: TGTGCCACCAGCAGGGAAAATTCACCCCTCCACTTT. The encoded protein is CATSRENSPLHF.

The rearrangement uses TRBV7-2 and TRBJ1-1; D uncertain. Trimming took 1 base from V and 8 from J, leaving 5 bases between them. Germline assignment: CDR1 SGHTA and CDR2 FQGNSA. CDR3 length: 11 amino acids. The CDR3 protein is CASSLGVEAFF. CDR3 coding DNA: TGTGCCAGCAGCTTAGGGGTCGAAGCTTTCTTT. The full variable domain, rest sourced from reference TRBV7-2 and TRBJ1-1, is GAGVSQSPSNKVTEKGKDVELRCDPISGHTALYWYRQSLGQGLEFLIYFQGNSAPDKSGLPSDRFSAERTGGSVSTLTIQRTQQEDSAVYLCASSLGVEAFFGQGTRLTVV.